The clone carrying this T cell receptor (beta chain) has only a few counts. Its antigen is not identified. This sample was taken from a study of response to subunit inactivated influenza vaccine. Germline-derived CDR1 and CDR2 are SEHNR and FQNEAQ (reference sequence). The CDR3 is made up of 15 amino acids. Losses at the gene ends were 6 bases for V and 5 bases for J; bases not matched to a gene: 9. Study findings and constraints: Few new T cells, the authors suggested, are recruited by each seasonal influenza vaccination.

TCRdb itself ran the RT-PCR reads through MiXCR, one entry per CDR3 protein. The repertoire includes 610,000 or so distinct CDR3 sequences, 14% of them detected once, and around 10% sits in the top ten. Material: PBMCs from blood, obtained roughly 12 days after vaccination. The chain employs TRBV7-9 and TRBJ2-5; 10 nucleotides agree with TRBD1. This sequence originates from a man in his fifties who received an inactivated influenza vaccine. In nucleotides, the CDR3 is TGTGCCAGCAGGGCGACAGGGGGCGAGTTGGAGACCCAGTACTTC. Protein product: CASRATGGELETQYF.